These 32 T cell receptor beta chains originate from one sample sequenced in a study of shared clonotypes between healthy human individuals. Assay: immunoSEQ multiplex PCR; the TCRdb copy retains only in-frame clones and omits some. The data contain roughly 2 million clones, 85% to 95% of them singletons. Sequences were obtained from naive CD4+ T cells sorted from blood. The subset was: CD45RA+ positively selected. These receptors originate from a man between 18 and 35 years old in good health.

The rearrangement joins TRBV10-1 to TRBJ1-2; 9 nucleotides line up with TRBD1. Trimming cost V 0 bases and J 8 bases; bases outside gene matches: 10. From germline, CDR1 is WNHNN and CDR2 SYGVQD (reference sequence). This CDR3 has 16 amino acids. CDR3 DNA: TGCGCCAGCAGTGAGTCCCCGGGACAGGGCCTCGGGGGCTACACCTTC. It codes for CASSESPGQGLGGYTF.

Only one count was recorded for this clone. This chain joins TRBV5-4 and TRBJ1-1, with no clear D. The CDR3 is 14 amino acids. V dropped 3 bases and J dropped 5 bases, with 14 bases sitting between them. Germline V gene lookup returns CDR1 SGHNT and CDR2 YYREEE (reference sequence). CDR3 protein: CASSSWAEFTEAFF. CDR3 nucleotides: TGTGCCAGCAGCTCGTGGGCAGAGTTTACTGAAGCTTTCTTT.

In its sample, this clone was seen once. The V gene is TRBV9, the J gene TRBJ2-2, with D tentatively TRBD1 or TRBD2 (7 bases each). Germline CDR1 is SGDLS and CDR2 is YYNGEE. V dropped 3 bases and J dropped 4 bases, with 16 bases sitting between them. CDR3 size: 16 residues. The CDR3 DNA reads TGTGCCAGCAGCGCGAGAGCGGGACAGAGCACCGGGGAGCTGTTTTTT. As protein: CASSARAGQSTGELFF.

The chain employs TRBV5-1 and TRBJ2-1; a possible D gene is TRBD2 (6 bases). This CDR3 comprises 16 residues. From germline, CDR1 is SGHRS and CDR2 YFSETQ. The V end lost 0 bases, the J end lost 2 bases, and 12 bases lay between the germline ends. This CDR3 reads CASSLEGGKPYNEQFF. CDR3 bases: TGCGCCAGCAGCTTGGAAGGCGGGAAACCCTACAATGAGCAGTTCTTC.

This clone appeared a single time. CDR3 loop: CAWQPRDVSNQPQHF. CDR3 bases: TGTGCCTGGCAACCAAGGGATGTTAGCAATCAGCCCCAGCATTTT. The chain links TRBV30 to TRBJ1-5, with unresolved D. Trimming shortened V by 5 bases and J by 0 bases, and 14 bases separated the two germline ends. CDR1 is GTSNPN and CDR2 is SVGIG in the germline V gene (reference sequence). CDR3 length: 15 residues. Full variable domain (rest looked up from reference TRBV30 and TRBJ1-5): SQTIHQWPATLVQPVGSPLSLECTVEGTSNPNLYWYRQAAGRGLQLLFYSVGIGQISSEVPQNLSASRPQDRQFILSSKKLLLSDSGFYLCAWQPRDVSNQPQHFGDGTRLSIL.

The rearrangement links TRBV4-1 to TRBJ1-4, with D possibly TRBD1 on 5 matching bases. The CDR3 loop spans 15 amino acids. Trimming cost V 5 bases and J 7 bases, with 17 bases left between them. CDR1 and CDR2 (germline): MGHRA, YSYEKL. This CDR3 reads CASSVAGAWVEKLFF. The CDR3 region has the DNA TGCGCCAGCAGCGTCGCCGGGGCATGGGTTGAAAAACTGTTTTTT.

On this clone itself: Other DNA sequences of this sample code for an identical CDR3. The chain joins TRBV29-1 to TRBJ1-2; a weak D match, TRBD1 (6 bases). This CDR3 contains 13 residues. The V end was cut by 2 bases, the J end by 6 bases, with 13 bases between. Germline V gives CDR1 SQVTM, CDR2 ANQGSEA. The CDR3 DNA reads as TGCAGCGTTGAAACAGGGCGAGATAATGGCTACACCTTC. This translates into CSVETGRDNGYTF.

The V call is TRBV5-1, the J call TRBJ1-1; the D is unclear. CDR1 is SGHRS, CDR2 YFSETQ, per germline. V shed 0 bases and J shed 4 bases, with 13 bases lying between them. The CDR3 is made up of 15 amino acids. The CDR3 DNA reads TGCGCCAGCAGCTTGGAGGCAACCCGGGGCACTGAAGCTTTCTTT. It codes for CASSLEATRGTEAFF.

This chain connects TRBV10-3 to TRBJ1-4; D ambiguous. In germline, CDR1 is ENHRY, CDR2 SYGVKD. The CDR3 runs to 12 residues. Trimming shortened V by 6 bases and J by 7 bases, and 9 bases separated the two germline ends. CDR3 DNA sequence: TGTGCCATCAGCCCTTCTTCTGAAAAACTGTTTTTT. This sequence encodes CAISPSSEKLFF.

The chain has TRBV6-1 and TRBJ2-3, with unresolved D. Trimming pared 2 bases from V and 4 bases from J, leaving 13 bases between. The CDR3 sequence is 15 residues long. Germline CDR1 reads MNHNS; CDR2 reads SASEGT. CDR3: CASSERKARADTQYF. Here the CDR3 DNA reads TGTGCCAGCAGTGAAAGGAAGGCTAGGGCAGATACGCAGTATTTT.

The J gene is TRBJ1-4, the V gene TRBV6-1; D possibly corresponds to TRBD1 (6 bases). CDR1 and CDR2 (germline): MNHNS, SASEGT. CDR3 length: 14 residues. Trimming shortened V by 10 bases and J by 8 bases, and 20 bases separated the two germline ends. The chain's CDR3 is CATLVRGPAEKLFF. The DNA of the CDR3 is TGTGCCACCTTAGTCAGGGGTCCCGCGGAAAAACTGTTTTTT.

This chain connects TRBV5-4 to TRBJ2-7; 7 bases match TRBD2. The CDR3 covers 14 residues. Germline CDR1 and CDR2: SGHNT and YYREEE (reference sequence). V was clipped by 5 bases and J by 2 bases; unmatched bases: 7. The CDR3 protein is CASSWDAGAYEQYF. For the CDR3, the DNA is TGTGCCAGCAGTTGGGACGCGGGAGCCTACGAGCAGTACTTC.

The rearrangement links TRBV6-6 to TRBJ2-5; TRBD2 aligns across 7 bases. The CDR3 consists of 14 residues. Per the germline V gene, CDR1 is MNHNY and CDR2 is SVGAGI (reference sequence). V shed 2 bases, J shed 5 bases, and the junction held 5 bases outside the gene matches. This CDR3 reads CASSYQVSGETQYF. The DNA of the CDR3 is TGTGCCAGCAGTTACCAGGTTAGCGGGGAGACCCAGTACTTC.

The genes are TRBV18 and TRBJ2-7; weak D call: TRBD2 (5 bases). The V end lost 5 bases, the J end lost 2 bases, and 13 bases lay between the germline ends. CDR1 and CDR2 from the germline V gene are KGHSH and LQKENI. CDR3 length: 14 residues. As DNA, the CDR3 is TGTGCCAGCTCAAGGACTCTTACTCCCTACGAGCAGTACTTC. Translation gives CASSRTLTPYEQYF.

The chain recombines TRBV11-3 with TRBJ2-3, with D uncertain. The CDR3 sequence is 14 residues long. Germline CDR1 and CDR2: SGHNT and YENEEA. V gave up 5 bases and J gave up 2 bases, with 11 bases separating them. CDR3 in DNA: TGTGCCAGCAGCCCACAAGGGCCCACAGATACGCAGTATTTT. This gives the protein CASSPQGPTDTQYF.

The rearrangement links TRBV9 to TRBJ1-3; D gene uncertain. CDR1 is SGDLS and CDR2 is YYNGEE in the germline V gene. V was shortened by 4 bases and J by 3 bases, with 14 bases between the two germline ends. The CDR3 runs to 15 residues. The CDR3 reads CASSPEIGIGNTIYF. The CDR3 DNA is TGTGCCAGCAGCCCCGAGATAGGGATTGGAAACACCATATATTTT.

The table lists this clone with a few counts. This chain links TRBV13 with TRBJ1-4; 7 nucleotides line up with TRBD1. CDR1 and CDR2 from the germline V gene are PRHDT and FYEKMQ (reference sequence). This CDR3 comprises 14 residues. Trimming removed 5 bases from V and 4 bases from J; junction bases left unmatched: 4. CDR3 nucleotide sequence: TGTGCCAGCAGCCTTAGACAGGGTAATGAAAAACTGTTTTTT. It encodes CASSLRQGNEKLFF.

V and J are TRBV6-1 and TRBJ2-5; D unclear. CDR3 size: 14 residues. Germline V gene data show CDR1 as MNHNS and CDR2 as SASEGT. With 3 bases removed from V and 4 bases from J, the gap between germline ends came to 12 bases. In DNA, the CDR3 is TGTGCCAGCAGTGAGGCTCTGTCCCCAGAGACCCAGTACTTC. This codes for CASSEALSPETQYF.

This chain joins TRBV4-1 and TRBJ2-6; 12 nucleotides line up with TRBD1. The CDR3 is made up of 19 amino acids. V lost 1 base to trimming and J lost 3 bases; unmatched junction nucleotides: 7. Germline assignment: CDR1 MGHRA and CDR2 YSYEKL. CDR3 DNA: TGCGCCAGCAGCCAAGGTCCGGGACAGGGGGCAGGTGGGGCCAACGTCCTGACTTTC. Encoded protein: CASSQGPGQGAGGANVLTF.

Comments on this clone: Sequence at one end of the junction differs from germline and may be a read error. The chain recombines TRBV7-9 with TRBJ1-3, with D possibly matching TRBD1 (5 bases). CDR3 length: 14 amino acids. Germline-derived CDR1 and CDR2 are SEHNR and FQNEAQ (reference sequence). The CDR3 spells CASSSTLQGTTIYF. CDR3 nucleotides: TGTGCCAGCAGCTCCACCCTTCAGGGAACCACCATATATTTT.

The chain joins TRBV9 to TRBJ1-1, with D unresolved. Germline V CDR1 and CDR2: SGDLS, YYNGEE. V lost 4 bases to trimming and J lost 1 base, with 11 bases between them. The CDR3 length is 14 residues. Here the CDR3 DNA reads TGTGCCAGCAGCTTAACTGACTCGAACACTGAAGCTTTCTTT. Translation: CASSLTDSNTEAFF.

This chain joins TRBV19 and TRBJ2-2, with D tentatively TRBD1 (6 bases). The CDR3 runs 17 residues. Germline CDR1 is LNHDA and CDR2 is SQIVND (reference sequence). V was shortened by 2 bases and J by 2 bases, with 15 bases between the two germline ends. CDR3 DNA sequence: TGTGCCAGTAGTATATATCTCGGACAGAGTAACACCGGGGAGCTGTTTTTT. Translation gives CASSIYLGQSNTGELFF.

A single count supports this clone. The rearrangement links TRBV9 to TRBJ2-3; tentative D call: TRBD2 (5 bases). Germline V gene sequence: CDR1 SGDLS, CDR2 YYNGEE. CDR3 length equals 16 residues. The germline V and J ends were trimmed by 3 bases and 1 base, with 15 bases remaining between them. DNA of the CDR3: TGTGCCAGCAGCGCCCCCCCCGGACTTCGCACAGATACGCAGTATTTT. Its protein product is CASSAPPGLRTDTQYF.

This rearrangement joins TRBV28 to TRBJ1-1; TRBD1 agrees at 9 bases. Unmatched junction bases numbered 7, after V lost 6 bases and J lost 11 bases. The CDR3 consists of 12 residues. Germline CDR1 is MDHEN and CDR2 is SYDVKM. This CDR3 is CASRGTGLRAFF. For the CDR3, the DNA is TGTGCCAGCAGAGGGACAGGGTTGAGGGCTTTCTTT.

The chain joins TRBV18 to TRBJ1-3; 11 bases match TRBD1. V was pared by 5 bases and J by 1 base, with 4 bases of the junction left unmatched. Germline V CDR1 and CDR2: KGHSH, LQKENI. This CDR3 has 16 amino acids. The CDR3 region has the DNA TGTGCCAGCTCATCGGGACAGGGGGTTTCTGGAAACACCATATATTTT. Amino acid sequence: CASSSGQGVSGNTIYF.

This chain uses TRBV11-1 with TRBJ1-1; no firm D call. Deletions cut 3 bases from V and 1 base from J, with 6 bases between. The CDR3 contains 13 residues. Looked up from germline, CDR1 is SGHAT and CDR2 is FQDESV (reference sequence). Here the CDR3 reads CASSFLRNTEAFF. The CDR3 DNA reads TGTGCCAGCAGCTTTTTACGGAACACTGAAGCTTTCTTT. The variable domain in full, completed from reference TRBV11-1 and TRBJ1-1, reads EAEVAQSPRYKITEKSQAVAFWCDPISGHATLYWYRQILGQGPELLVQFQDESVVDDSQLPKDRFSAERLKGVDSTLKIQPAELGDSAMYLCASSFLRNTEAFFGQGTRLTVV.

This clone came up once. This chain uses TRBV7-2 with TRBJ2-1; D remains ambiguous. Trimming stripped 7 bases from V and 0 bases from J, with 13 bases between. This CDR3 is built from 15 residues. In germline, CDR1 is SGHTA, CDR2 FQGNSA. CDR3 in amino acids: CASTWSSASYNEQFF. As DNA, the CDR3 is TGTGCCAGCACCTGGTCGTCGGCCTCCTACAATGAGCAGTTCTTC.

CDR3 amino acids: CASNRASTDTQYF. In DNA form, the CDR3 reads TGTGCCAGCAACCGGGCTAGCACAGATACGCAGTATTTT. The J gene is TRBJ2-3, the V gene TRBV6-6; no definite D call. The CDR3 has 13 amino acids. The V end lost 7 bases, the J end lost 0 bases, and 8 bases lay between the germline ends. Germline CDR1 reads MNHNY; CDR2 reads SVGAGI (reference sequence).

This rearrangement joins TRBV6-1 to TRBJ1-1, with a weak D call TRBD1 (5 bases). V was trimmed by 6 bases and J by 4 bases, leaving 15 bases between them. CDR1 is MNHNS and CDR2 is SASEGT in the germline V gene. CDR3 length equals 14 residues. DNA of the CDR3: TGTGCCAGCAGACGCGGGGGGTCGAGCACTGAAGCTTTCTTT. Encoded protein: CASRRGGSSTEAFF.

The V call is TRBV5-1, the J call TRBJ2-1, with no clear D. CDR3 length equals 15 residues. The germline CDR1 and CDR2 sequences are SGHRS and YFSETQ. The V and J ends lost 6 bases and 4 bases respectively, with 17 bases between them. This CDR3 is CASTPTSTGYNEQFF. CDR3 sequence (DNA): TGCGCCAGCACCCCGACCTCCACCGGGTACAATGAGCAGTTCTTC.

The chain uses TRBV5-1 and TRBJ2-3; 12 nucleotides align to TRBD2. Germline assignment: CDR1 SGHRS and CDR2 YFSETQ. V shed 3 bases, J shed 3 bases, and the junction held 2 bases outside the gene matches. The CDR3 covers 15 residues. Written as DNA, the CDR3 is TGCGCCAGCAGCTGGGGGACTAGCGGGACAGATACGCAGTATTTT. It translates to CASSWGTSGTDTQYF.

This chain connects TRBV5-1 to TRBJ2-7, with D possibly being TRBD1 (5 bases). The CDR3 extends over 14 amino acids. Trimming pared 2 bases from V and 2 bases from J, leaving 11 bases between. Germline CDR1 reads SGHRS; CDR2 reads YFSETQ. Written as DNA, the CDR3 is TGCGCCAGCAGCTTAGACTGGACAACCTACGAGCAGTACTTC. Its translation: CASSLDWTTYEQYF.